This TCR beta chain was recovered during a study of beta chain features in type 1 diabetes. Study-wide background: Cell yields, gender and age were comparable in patients and healthy donors. Investigators examined roughly 99,000,000 sorted cells across all samples. Study-wide results and limits: A cDNA-based sequencing approach could over-represent cells with high TCR expression. Shorter templates may be favored by PCR, equally so in patients and controls.

The sequenced template was cDNA made from the entire isolated RNA. Sequencing was performed with immunoSEQ multiplex PCR; in TCRdb, only in-frame clones are kept and a portion is missing. This sample has around 350,000 clones, with about 12% found just once. The sample holds one count of this clone. Its antigen is not known. CDR3 length equals 15 residues. Trimming took 1 base from V and 7 from J, leaving 14 bases between them. Germline V lookup: CDR1 SGHTA, CDR2 FQGNSA. The V call is TRBV7-2, the J call TRBJ1-5, with D possibly being TRBD1 (6 bases). Sequenced input: naive CD4+ T cells from blood. The sequence came from a man aged 18 to 35 in good health. In DNA, the CDR3 is TGTGCCAGCAGCTTAGGAGCAGGGGATCTCCAGCCCCAGCATTTT. Its protein product is CASSLGAGDLQPQHF.